Presented here are 10 T cell receptor beta chains from one specimen sequenced in a study of T cells of healthy individuals. From the 5' RACE reads, TCRdb called clonotypes with MiXCR, one entry per CDR3 protein. The sample yields about 53,000 distinct CDR3 sequences, roughly 15% seen once. These TCRs come from a human donor in good health.

This clonotype was picked up a small number of times. The chain employs TRBV20-1 and TRBJ2-7; D tentatively reads TRBD1 or TRBD2 (5 bases each). V was clipped by 6 bases and J by 0 bases, with 15 bases between them. CDR3 length: 14 residues. The germline V gene has CDR1 DFQATT and CDR2 SNEGSKA (reference sequence). The CDR3 here is CSAVGVASSYEQYF. CDR3 DNA: TGCAGTGCGGTGGGGGTAGCGAGCTCCTACGAGCAGTACTTC.

This chain connects TRBV7-3 to TRBJ2-3, with 11 nucleotides matching TRBD2. J was trimmed by 8 bases and V by 5 bases; bases with no gene match: 12. This CDR3 comprises 16 residues. Looked up from germline, CDR1 is SGHTA and CDR2 is FQGTGA. This CDR3 is CASSQGTSGRWGTQYF. Written as DNA, the CDR3 is TGTGCCAGCAGCCAGGGGACTAGCGGACGTTGGGGTACGCAGTATTTT.

A few counts support this clonotype. The CDR3 nucleotides are TGTGCCAGCAGTTTCCAGGGAACAAACATTCAGTACTTC. Its protein is CASSFQGTNIQYF. The rearrangement uses TRBV27 and TRBJ2-4; possibly TRBD1 for D (5 bases). V was trimmed by 3 bases and J by 6 bases, leaving 9 bases between them. Germline CDR1 is MNHEY and CDR2 is SMNVEV (reference sequence). There are 13 residues in the CDR3.

The DNA for the CDR3 is TGCGCCAGCAGCCAAGCCCTAGGACCTAGGGGCACAGATACGCAGTATTTT. As protein: CASSQALGPRGTDTQYF. The J gene is TRBJ2-3, the V gene TRBV4-1; D call uncertain. Germline CDR1 reads MGHRA; CDR2 reads YSYEKL. The V end was cut by 1 base, the J end by 1 base, with 15 bases between. CDR3 length: 17 amino acids.

This clonotype was seen only a few times. The rearrangement uses TRBV5-1 and TRBJ2-3; either TRBD1 or TRBD2 may fit D (5 bases each). The ends were cut back, 7 bases at V and 0 bases at J, with 18 bases in the middle. Per germline, CDR1 SGHRS and CDR2 YFSETQ. There are 16 residues in the CDR3. The CDR3 DNA reads TGCGCCAGCTGCCGGGGCCTAGAGAAAAGCACAGATACGCAGTATTTT. Its translation: CASCRGLEKSTDTQYF.

The table lists this clonotype with a few counts. The chain couples TRBV20-1 to TRBJ1-2, with TRBD1 as a possible D gene (6 bases). The CDR3 has 15 residues. Germline-derived CDR1 and CDR2 are DFQATT and SNEGSKA (reference sequence). V was pared by 0 bases and J by 1 base, with 12 bases between. CDR3 DNA sequence: TGCAGTGCTAGAGATCGAGGACAGCGTAACTATGGCTACACCTTC. Amino acid sequence: CSARDRGQRNYGYTF.

This clonotype was detected ten times or more. V and J are TRBV5-1 and TRBJ1-1; the D is unclear. Between the trimmed V and J ends, which lost 0 bases and 5 bases, there was a span of 8 bases. The germline CDR1 and CDR2 sequences are SGHRS and YFSETQ. This CDR3 has 13 amino acids. In DNA form, the CDR3 reads TGCGCCAGCAGCTTGGTAGCCGGGACTGAAGCTTTCTTT. The encoded protein is CASSLVAGTEAFF.

Notes on this clonotype: Given a much more abundant clone one base away, this may be a read error. The chain links TRBV5-1 to TRBJ1-3; D is unresolved. This CDR3 spans 16 amino acids. Germline lookup yields CDR1 SGHRS and CDR2 YFSETQ. The CDR3 DNA reads as TGCGCCAGCAGCTTGGGGCCGGTGGGTTCTGGAACCACCATATATTTT. This sequence encodes CASSLGPVGSGTTIYF.

In this sample, this clonotype turned up many times. V and J are TRBV7-2 and TRBJ2-3; 8 nucleotides line up with TRBD2. CDR3 length: 17 amino acids. Germline V gene lookup returns CDR1 SGHTA and CDR2 FQGNSA. The junction had 11 bases not matched to a gene; V was cut back by 3 bases and J by 3 bases. CDR3 sequence: CASSFTSGPGGTDTQYF. CDR3 bases: TGTGCCAGCAGCTTTACTAGCGGTCCAGGAGGGACAGATACGCAGTATTTT.

This clonotype occurred many times. The J gene is TRBJ1-1, the V gene TRBV7-9, with 8 positions matching TRBD1. Germline assignment: CDR1 SEHNR and CDR2 FQNEAQ (reference sequence). CDR3 length equals 14 residues. J gave up 5 bases and V 5 bases, and 7 bases lay outside the gene matches. The CDR3, as DNA: TGTGCCAGCAGCCCAACAGGGGGGGGGACTGAAGCTTTCTTT. Encoded protein: CASSPTGGGTEAFF.